Sequencing of this TCR beta chain was carried out in a study of T cell responses to AZD1222 COVID-19 vaccine. Notes on the study in general: There were mostly white British donors and more females than males, and clonal diversity was possibly underestimated. Just a handful of AZD1222 recipients were seropositive at baseline.

A note on this clone: Antigen specificity is unknown.

Clones were read by immunoSEQ multiplex PCR, and TCRdb kept only the in-frame ones, dropping some. Seen here are over 100,000 clones, approximately 86% observed once, and the top ten hold 5% to 5.5%. There are 18 residues in the CDR3. With 8 bases removed from V and 5 bases from J, the gap between germline ends came to 28 bases. Germline CDR1 LGHDT, CDR2 YNNKEL (reference sequence). This sample comprised peripheral blood, obtained on day 0 of AZD1222 vaccination. The chain has TRBV3-1 (or the pseudogene TRBV3-2) and TRBJ1-3, with D possibly TRBD1 on 5 matching bases. The TCR comes from an adult in good health. CDR3 sequence reads: CASSSGRAWAAYRNTIYF. CDR3 coding DNA: TGTGCCAGCTCCTCGGGGCGGGCGTGGGCAGCGTATAGAAACACCATATATTTT.